This is a list of T cell receptor beta chains from one sample in a study of blood T cell repertoires in COVID-19. Profiling relied on immunoSEQ multiplex PCR, and the TCRdb table lists in-frame clones only, not all of them. The repertoire consists of roughly 200,000 clones, with more than 70% occurring once and the leading ten covering approximately 8%. Sequences were obtained from peripheral blood. Receptors were obtained from an older woman with acute or convalescent COVID-19. The CDR3 runs from the conserved cysteine through the conserved F or W. Only some rows state a clone size, as once, few, many or a class for expanded clones.

>TRBV4-1|NA|TRBJ1-2
CASSTYDRLEGYTF
>TRBV11-3|NA|TRBJ1-2
CASSLETGGYGYTF
>TRBV6-1|NA|TRBJ2-3
CASSESWGLRTDTQYF
>TRBV19|NA|TRBJ2-1
CASSTRELYNEQFF
>TRBV12-5|NA|TRBJ1-3
CASVDRGLPSGNTIYF
>TRBV19|NA|TRBJ1-6
CASSIADPGRGILNSPLHF
>TRBV9|NA|TRBJ1-1
CASSAHRLNTEAFF
>TRBV3-1/TRBV3-2|NA|TRBJ1-2
CASSQDWGGRYGYTF
>TRBV28|NA|TRBJ2-3
CASSWGAGRIDTQYF
>TRBV28|few|TRBJ2-7
CASTKGQHSYEQYF
>TRBV13|NA|TRBJ2-1
CASSWEGTSGINEQFF
>TRBV5-4|few|TRBJ2-1
CASSLGGTGYNEQFF
>TRBV6-5|many|TRBJ1-2
CASRETGGYGYTF
>TRBV11-2|NA|TRBJ2-7
CASSLVAPTYEQYF
>TRBV3-1/TRBV3-2|NA|TRBJ2-3
CASSQDFSSFTQYF
>TRBV24-1|few|TRBJ2-3
CATSLGTSGDTQYF
>TRBV3-1/TRBV3-2|NA|TRBJ1-5
CASSQDSNSNQPQHF
>TRBV12-3/TRBV12-4|NA|TRBJ1-4
CASSTSGEKLFF
>TRBV7-8|NA|TRBJ2-1
CASSPGASGVYGEQFF
>TRBV6-4|NA|TRBJ2-2
CASRTSGPTGELFF
>TRBV2|NA|TRBJ1-4
CASRTGTGVGKLFF
>TRBV12-3/TRBV12-4|NA|TRBJ1-2
CASSWTSNYGYTF
>TRBV24-1|NA|TRBJ2-1
CATSDLRQGGNEQFF
>TRBV18|NA|TRBJ1-5
CASSRRDLNQPQHF
>TRBV6-1|NA|TRBJ1-2
CASSETLTDGYTF
>TRBV7-8|NA|TRBJ2-1
CASSPTVSSYNEQFF
>TRBV9|NA|TRBJ1-1
CASRRGSNTEAFF
>TRBV6-5|few|TRBJ1-5
CASRRRDRGNQPQHF
>TRBV19|few|TRBJ2-6
CASSPYVPLAGANVLTF
>TRBV2|NA|TRBJ1-3
CASSVDKVSGNTIYF
>TRBV11-1|NA|TRBJ2-1
CASSLGLSLGNEQFF
>TRBV3-1/TRBV3-2|NA|TRBJ2-3
CASSQGGFTDTQYF
>TRBV27|NA|TRBJ2-2
CASRAGGTGELFF
>TRBV11-2|NA|TRBJ2-1
CASSVLRGSYNEQFF
>TRBV3-1/TRBV3-2|NA|TRBJ2-1
CASSPTGGGYNEQFF
>TRBV28|NA|TRBJ1-2
CASSLSPVYGYTF
>TRBV18|NA|TRBJ1-5
CASSPRQTNQPQHF
>TRBV10-3|NA|TRBJ2-3
CAISEPGGAGDTQYF
>TRBV6-2/TRBV6-3|NA|TRBJ2-3
CASSQPGTSGNTQYF
>TRBV29-1|NA|TRBJ1-2
CSVPRDRDYGYTF
>TRBV18|NA|TRBJ2-7
CASSRDRHYEQYF
>TRBV14|NA|TRBJ2-3
CASSRTTSGRGPSTDTQYF
>TRBV7-7|NA|TRBJ2-1
CASSKDKTTYNEQFF
>TRBV19|NA|TRBJ2-5
CASSIGTSGSLGKTQYF
>TRBV28|NA|TRBJ2-3
CASSTPADTQYF